The 8 T cell receptor beta chains given below trace back to one sample, sequenced in a study of T cells in Graves' hyperthyroidism and ophthalmopathy. RNA transcripts served as the template for amplifying TCR beta CDR3 regions. The HTBI set primed first-round TCR CDR3 RT-PCR. TCRdb re-called the multiplex PCR reads with MiXCR, one entry per CDR3 protein. The table includes over 550,000 distinct CDR3 sequences, over 15% detected once. Source material: blood. These receptors came from a woman younger than 35 with Graves' hyperthyroidism.

The rearrangement uses TRBV4-1 and TRBJ1-6; 9 positions match TRBD1. The CDR3 covers 16 residues. In germline, CDR1 is MGHRA, CDR2 YSYEKL. J gave up 6 bases and V 3 bases, and 6 bases lay outside the gene matches. The CDR3 bases are TGCGCCAGCAGCCAGCCGGGACAGGGACGTAATTCACCCCTCCACTTT. Translated, it gives CASSQPGQGRNSPLHF.

This clonotype occurred a few times. The chain combines TRBV24-1 with TRBJ2-1, with D maybe TRBD1 (6 bases). The CDR3 consists of 14 residues. Trimming took off 5 bases at V and 2 bases at J, with 9 bases between the two ends. The germline V gene encodes CDR1 KGHDR and CDR2 SFDVKD. CDR3: CATSGTVPYNEQFF. Written as DNA, the CDR3 is TGTGCCACCAGTGGGACAGTCCCCTACAATGAGCAGTTCTTC.

This clonotype was seen many times. The chain joins TRBV15 to TRBJ2-7; D gene unclear. The germline V and J ends were trimmed by 0 bases and 5 bases, with 11 bases remaining between them. The CDR3 consists of 14 residues. Germline CDR1 reads LNHNV; CDR2 reads YYDKDF (reference sequence). The DNA for the CDR3 is TGTGCCACCAGCAGAGAAAATAGTCCCAACGAGCAGTACTTC. This encodes CATSRENSPNEQYF.

This clonotype was counted many times. V usage is TRBV24-1 and J usage is TRBJ2-3; D possibly corresponds to TRBD1 (5 bases). CDR1 KGHDR and CDR2 SFDVKD come from the germline V gene. The CDR3 length is 17 residues. Trimming stripped 4 bases from V and 0 bases from J, with 16 bases between. The CDR3 DNA reads as TGTGCCACCAGTGACGTCGTAGGGGTTACCAGCACAGATACGCAGTATTTT. Its protein product is CATSDVVGVTSTDTQYF.

The rearrangement joins TRBV19 to TRBJ1-5, with D possibly matching TRBD1 (5 bases). The CDR3 is made up of 16 amino acids. V dropped 1 base and J dropped 2 bases, with 12 bases sitting between them. Germline V CDR1 and CDR2: LNHDA, SQIVND (reference sequence). CDR3 in DNA: TGTGCCAGTAGTATAGGGGCTCCGGGGGGCAATCAGCCCCAGCATTTT. Translation gives CASSIGAPGGNQPQHF.

This clonotype was observed many times. This CDR3 is CASSPLATGGTQYF. CDR3 coding DNA: TGTGCCAGCAGTCCTCTAGCGACCGGGGGTACCCAGTACTTC. The gene calls are TRBV11-2 and TRBJ2-5; weak D call: TRBD2 (6 bases). CDR3 size: 14 residues. Per germline, CDR1 SGHAT and CDR2 FQNNGV. V lost 6 bases and J lost 8, with 19 bases in between.

This clonotype was seen many times. The chain joins TRBV2 to TRBJ2-2; TRBD1 aligns across 8 bases. This CDR3 is built from 15 residues. Losses at the gene ends were 7 bases for V and 5 bases for J; bases not matched to a gene: 9. Per the germline V gene, CDR1 is SNHLY and CDR2 is FYNNEI. In DNA, the CDR3 is TGTGCCAGCATGCAGGGGGCGCGGTGGACCGGGGAGCTGTTTTTT. Protein product: CASMQGARWTGELFF. Full variable domain (remainder filled in from reference TRBV2 and TRBJ2-2): EPEVTQTPSHQVTQMGQEVILRCVPISNHLYFYWYRQILGQKVEFLVSFYNNEISEKSEIFDDQFSVERPDGSNFTLKIRSTKLEDSAMYFCASMQGARWTGELFFGEGSRLTVL.

This clonotype was detected many times. For the CDR3, the DNA is TGTGCCAGCAGTGTCCCACAGGGAGGCTCGGAGACCCAGTACTTC. It yields the protein CASSVPQGGSETQYF. This chain connects TRBV2 to TRBJ2-5; perhaps D is TRBD1 or TRBD2 (6 bases each). V shed 4 bases and J shed 5 bases, with 17 bases lying between them. Looked up from germline, CDR1 is SNHLY and CDR2 is FYNNEI. This CDR3 region has 15 residues.